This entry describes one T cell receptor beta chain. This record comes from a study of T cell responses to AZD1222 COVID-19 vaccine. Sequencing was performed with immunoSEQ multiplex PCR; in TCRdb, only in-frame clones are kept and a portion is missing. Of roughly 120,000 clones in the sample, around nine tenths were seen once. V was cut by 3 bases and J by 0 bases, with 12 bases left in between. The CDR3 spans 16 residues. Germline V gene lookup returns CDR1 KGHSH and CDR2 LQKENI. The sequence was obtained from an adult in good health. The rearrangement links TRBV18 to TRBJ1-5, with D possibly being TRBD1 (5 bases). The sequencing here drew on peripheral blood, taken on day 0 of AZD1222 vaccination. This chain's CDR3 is CASSPQDTVSNQPQHF. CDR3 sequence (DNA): TGTGCCAGCTCACCCCAGGACACGGTTAGCAATCAGCCCCAGCATTTT.